A single sample is the source of the 12 T cell receptor beta chains below, sequenced in a study of shared clonotypes between healthy human individuals. Data came from immunoSEQ multiplex PCR; TCRdb stores just in-frame clones and leaves some out. The table lists roughly 570,000 clones, about 98% of them singletons, with around 0.3% in the top ten. Naive CD8 cells lacked CD45RO, underwent positive selection for CCR7 and left out terminally differentiated effector memory CD45RA+ cells. The source material was naive CD8+ T cells sorted from blood. These TCRs come from a man aged 25-40 years in good health.

CDR3 region: CASSASRGGQTYEQYF. DNA for the CDR3: TGTGCCAGCAGCGCCAGTCGTGGGGGACAGACCTACGAGCAGTACTTC. The rearrangement uses TRBV7-9 and TRBJ2-7, with 7 bases that match TRBD1. Trimming removed 5 bases from V and 2 bases from J; junction bases left unmatched: 12. The CDR3 spans 16 residues. Germline CDR1 is SEHNR and CDR2 is FQNEAQ (reference sequence).

The rearrangement uses TRBV29-1 and TRBJ2-7; no clear D. Per germline, CDR1 SQVTM and CDR2 ANQGSEA. The CDR3 is 14 amino acids. The ends were cut back, 6 bases at V and 3 bases at J, with 18 bases in the middle. The CDR3 loop is CSVVEAGGNYEQYF. The DNA of the CDR3 is TGCAGCGTCGTTGAGGCAGGTGGAAACTACGAGCAGTACTTC.

This clone was observed once. The V call is TRBV7-9, the J call TRBJ1-2; the match to TRBD1 covers 7 bases. The ends lost 8 bases at V and 3 bases at J; junction bases unmatched: 6. This CDR3 is 13 amino acids long. Germline-derived CDR1 and CDR2 are SEHNR and FQNEAQ (reference sequence). The CDR3 DNA follows: TGTGCCAGCTGGACAGGAAATTACTATGGCTACACCTTC. Translation: CASWTGNYYGYTF. The whole variable domain, remainder taken from reference TRBV7-9 and TRBJ1-2, is DTGVSQNPRHKITKRGQNVTFRCDPISEHNRLYWYRQTLGQGPEFLTYFQNEAQLEKSRLLSDRFSAERPKGSFSTLEIQRTEQGDSAMYLCASWTGNYYGYTFGSGTRLTVV.

The chain couples TRBV5-5 to TRBJ1-5; 9 bases are a match to TRBD1. The CDR3 extends over 15 amino acids. V lost 6 bases to trimming and J lost 6 bases; unmatched junction nucleotides: 10. Germline CDR1 and CDR2: SGHKS and YYEKEE (reference sequence). The CDR3 nucleotides read TGTGCCAGCAAACTCGGACAGGGGCCATTTCAGCCCCAGCATTTT. Its translation is CASKLGQGPFQPQHF.

The gene calls are TRBV5-6 and TRBJ1-3; D is undetermined. The CDR3 consists of 15 residues. Trimming pared 0 bases from V and 2 bases from J, leaving 9 bases between. Germline V CDR1 and CDR2: SGHDT, YYEEEE. In nucleotides, the CDR3 is TGTGCCAGCAGCTTGGGGCAGCCGGCTGGAAACACCATATATTTT. It yields the protein CASSLGQPAGNTIYF.

The CDR3: CASGAGDTDTQYF. The DNA of the CDR3 is TGTGCCAGCGGAGCGGGGGACACAGATACGCAGTATTTT. The V gene is TRBV27, the J gene TRBJ2-3; 8 nucleotides line up with TRBD2. The germline gives CDR1 MNHEY, CDR2 SMNVEV (reference sequence). Trimming at V came to 8 bases and at J to 2 bases, leaving 3 bases not matched to a gene. This CDR3 comprises 13 residues.

J is TRBJ2-1 and V is TRBV18; 9 bases are a match to TRBD2. V was clipped by 5 bases and J by 7 bases; unmatched bases: 6. The CDR3 runs to 14 residues. CDR1 is KGHSH and CDR2 is LQKENI in the germline V gene. The CDR3: CASSSREGLNEQFF. The CDR3 nucleotides are TGTGCCAGCTCATCGCGGGAGGGCTTGAATGAGCAGTTCTTC. Using reference TRBV18 and TRBJ2-1 for the parts outside the CDR3, the full variable domain is NAGVMQNPRHLVRRRGQEARLRCSPMKGHSHVYWYRQLPEEGLKFMVYLQKENIIDESGMPKERFSAEFPKEGPSILRIQQVVRGDSAAYFCASSSREGLNEQFFGPGTRLTVL.

CDR3: CASSLVRAAQRNTGELFF. The CDR3 DNA is TGTGCCAGCAGCTTAGTACGGGCAGCTCAACGAAACACCGGGGAGCTGTTTTTT. This chain connects TRBV7-9 to TRBJ2-2; D is uncertain. V was clipped by 1 base and J by 2 bases, with 17 bases between them. The CDR3 sequence is 18 residues long. The germline V gene has CDR1 SEHNR and CDR2 FQNEAQ (reference sequence).

The rearrangement uses TRBV27 and TRBJ1-5; D uncertain. The germline V and J ends were trimmed by 5 bases and 3 bases, with 11 bases remaining between them. The CDR3 is 14 amino acids. CDR1 MNHEY and CDR2 SMNVEV come from the germline V gene (reference sequence). Written as DNA, the CDR3 is TGTGCCAGCAGTATCGGGTTCGTCAATCAGCCCCAGCATTTT. This gives the protein CASSIGFVNQPQHF.

The V gene is TRBV4-3, the J gene TRBJ2-2; TRBD1 matches at 9 bases. The V and J ends lost 3 bases and 6 bases, in that order; junction bases with no gene match: 5. This CDR3 has 15 amino acids. Germline CDR1 and CDR2: LGHNA and YSLEER. CDR3 in DNA: TGCGCCAGCAGCCAGCCGGGACAGGGTTCCGGGGAGCTGTTTTTT. Translation: CASSQPGQGSGELFF.

CDR3 sequence (DNA): TGCGCCAGCAGCGCAGTACAGGGGGAGAGGGACGAGCAGTACTTC. Its protein is CASSAVQGERDEQYF. The rearrangement joins TRBV5-1 to TRBJ2-7, with TRBD1 matching 8 bases. V dropped 4 bases and J dropped 5; count of bases not matched to a gene: 11. Germline CDR1 is SGHRS and CDR2 is YFSETQ. CDR3 length: 15 residues.

The V gene is TRBV13, the J gene TRBJ2-1; 8 bases are shared with TRBD2. Trimming removed 5 bases from V and 4 bases from J; junction bases left unmatched: 7. The germline V gene encodes CDR1 PRHDT and CDR2 FYEKMQ (reference sequence). CDR3 length equals 15 residues. The CDR3 DNA reads as TGTGCCAGCAGCACACTAGCGGTACTATACAATGAGCAGTTCTTC. Protein: CASSTLAVLYNEQFF.